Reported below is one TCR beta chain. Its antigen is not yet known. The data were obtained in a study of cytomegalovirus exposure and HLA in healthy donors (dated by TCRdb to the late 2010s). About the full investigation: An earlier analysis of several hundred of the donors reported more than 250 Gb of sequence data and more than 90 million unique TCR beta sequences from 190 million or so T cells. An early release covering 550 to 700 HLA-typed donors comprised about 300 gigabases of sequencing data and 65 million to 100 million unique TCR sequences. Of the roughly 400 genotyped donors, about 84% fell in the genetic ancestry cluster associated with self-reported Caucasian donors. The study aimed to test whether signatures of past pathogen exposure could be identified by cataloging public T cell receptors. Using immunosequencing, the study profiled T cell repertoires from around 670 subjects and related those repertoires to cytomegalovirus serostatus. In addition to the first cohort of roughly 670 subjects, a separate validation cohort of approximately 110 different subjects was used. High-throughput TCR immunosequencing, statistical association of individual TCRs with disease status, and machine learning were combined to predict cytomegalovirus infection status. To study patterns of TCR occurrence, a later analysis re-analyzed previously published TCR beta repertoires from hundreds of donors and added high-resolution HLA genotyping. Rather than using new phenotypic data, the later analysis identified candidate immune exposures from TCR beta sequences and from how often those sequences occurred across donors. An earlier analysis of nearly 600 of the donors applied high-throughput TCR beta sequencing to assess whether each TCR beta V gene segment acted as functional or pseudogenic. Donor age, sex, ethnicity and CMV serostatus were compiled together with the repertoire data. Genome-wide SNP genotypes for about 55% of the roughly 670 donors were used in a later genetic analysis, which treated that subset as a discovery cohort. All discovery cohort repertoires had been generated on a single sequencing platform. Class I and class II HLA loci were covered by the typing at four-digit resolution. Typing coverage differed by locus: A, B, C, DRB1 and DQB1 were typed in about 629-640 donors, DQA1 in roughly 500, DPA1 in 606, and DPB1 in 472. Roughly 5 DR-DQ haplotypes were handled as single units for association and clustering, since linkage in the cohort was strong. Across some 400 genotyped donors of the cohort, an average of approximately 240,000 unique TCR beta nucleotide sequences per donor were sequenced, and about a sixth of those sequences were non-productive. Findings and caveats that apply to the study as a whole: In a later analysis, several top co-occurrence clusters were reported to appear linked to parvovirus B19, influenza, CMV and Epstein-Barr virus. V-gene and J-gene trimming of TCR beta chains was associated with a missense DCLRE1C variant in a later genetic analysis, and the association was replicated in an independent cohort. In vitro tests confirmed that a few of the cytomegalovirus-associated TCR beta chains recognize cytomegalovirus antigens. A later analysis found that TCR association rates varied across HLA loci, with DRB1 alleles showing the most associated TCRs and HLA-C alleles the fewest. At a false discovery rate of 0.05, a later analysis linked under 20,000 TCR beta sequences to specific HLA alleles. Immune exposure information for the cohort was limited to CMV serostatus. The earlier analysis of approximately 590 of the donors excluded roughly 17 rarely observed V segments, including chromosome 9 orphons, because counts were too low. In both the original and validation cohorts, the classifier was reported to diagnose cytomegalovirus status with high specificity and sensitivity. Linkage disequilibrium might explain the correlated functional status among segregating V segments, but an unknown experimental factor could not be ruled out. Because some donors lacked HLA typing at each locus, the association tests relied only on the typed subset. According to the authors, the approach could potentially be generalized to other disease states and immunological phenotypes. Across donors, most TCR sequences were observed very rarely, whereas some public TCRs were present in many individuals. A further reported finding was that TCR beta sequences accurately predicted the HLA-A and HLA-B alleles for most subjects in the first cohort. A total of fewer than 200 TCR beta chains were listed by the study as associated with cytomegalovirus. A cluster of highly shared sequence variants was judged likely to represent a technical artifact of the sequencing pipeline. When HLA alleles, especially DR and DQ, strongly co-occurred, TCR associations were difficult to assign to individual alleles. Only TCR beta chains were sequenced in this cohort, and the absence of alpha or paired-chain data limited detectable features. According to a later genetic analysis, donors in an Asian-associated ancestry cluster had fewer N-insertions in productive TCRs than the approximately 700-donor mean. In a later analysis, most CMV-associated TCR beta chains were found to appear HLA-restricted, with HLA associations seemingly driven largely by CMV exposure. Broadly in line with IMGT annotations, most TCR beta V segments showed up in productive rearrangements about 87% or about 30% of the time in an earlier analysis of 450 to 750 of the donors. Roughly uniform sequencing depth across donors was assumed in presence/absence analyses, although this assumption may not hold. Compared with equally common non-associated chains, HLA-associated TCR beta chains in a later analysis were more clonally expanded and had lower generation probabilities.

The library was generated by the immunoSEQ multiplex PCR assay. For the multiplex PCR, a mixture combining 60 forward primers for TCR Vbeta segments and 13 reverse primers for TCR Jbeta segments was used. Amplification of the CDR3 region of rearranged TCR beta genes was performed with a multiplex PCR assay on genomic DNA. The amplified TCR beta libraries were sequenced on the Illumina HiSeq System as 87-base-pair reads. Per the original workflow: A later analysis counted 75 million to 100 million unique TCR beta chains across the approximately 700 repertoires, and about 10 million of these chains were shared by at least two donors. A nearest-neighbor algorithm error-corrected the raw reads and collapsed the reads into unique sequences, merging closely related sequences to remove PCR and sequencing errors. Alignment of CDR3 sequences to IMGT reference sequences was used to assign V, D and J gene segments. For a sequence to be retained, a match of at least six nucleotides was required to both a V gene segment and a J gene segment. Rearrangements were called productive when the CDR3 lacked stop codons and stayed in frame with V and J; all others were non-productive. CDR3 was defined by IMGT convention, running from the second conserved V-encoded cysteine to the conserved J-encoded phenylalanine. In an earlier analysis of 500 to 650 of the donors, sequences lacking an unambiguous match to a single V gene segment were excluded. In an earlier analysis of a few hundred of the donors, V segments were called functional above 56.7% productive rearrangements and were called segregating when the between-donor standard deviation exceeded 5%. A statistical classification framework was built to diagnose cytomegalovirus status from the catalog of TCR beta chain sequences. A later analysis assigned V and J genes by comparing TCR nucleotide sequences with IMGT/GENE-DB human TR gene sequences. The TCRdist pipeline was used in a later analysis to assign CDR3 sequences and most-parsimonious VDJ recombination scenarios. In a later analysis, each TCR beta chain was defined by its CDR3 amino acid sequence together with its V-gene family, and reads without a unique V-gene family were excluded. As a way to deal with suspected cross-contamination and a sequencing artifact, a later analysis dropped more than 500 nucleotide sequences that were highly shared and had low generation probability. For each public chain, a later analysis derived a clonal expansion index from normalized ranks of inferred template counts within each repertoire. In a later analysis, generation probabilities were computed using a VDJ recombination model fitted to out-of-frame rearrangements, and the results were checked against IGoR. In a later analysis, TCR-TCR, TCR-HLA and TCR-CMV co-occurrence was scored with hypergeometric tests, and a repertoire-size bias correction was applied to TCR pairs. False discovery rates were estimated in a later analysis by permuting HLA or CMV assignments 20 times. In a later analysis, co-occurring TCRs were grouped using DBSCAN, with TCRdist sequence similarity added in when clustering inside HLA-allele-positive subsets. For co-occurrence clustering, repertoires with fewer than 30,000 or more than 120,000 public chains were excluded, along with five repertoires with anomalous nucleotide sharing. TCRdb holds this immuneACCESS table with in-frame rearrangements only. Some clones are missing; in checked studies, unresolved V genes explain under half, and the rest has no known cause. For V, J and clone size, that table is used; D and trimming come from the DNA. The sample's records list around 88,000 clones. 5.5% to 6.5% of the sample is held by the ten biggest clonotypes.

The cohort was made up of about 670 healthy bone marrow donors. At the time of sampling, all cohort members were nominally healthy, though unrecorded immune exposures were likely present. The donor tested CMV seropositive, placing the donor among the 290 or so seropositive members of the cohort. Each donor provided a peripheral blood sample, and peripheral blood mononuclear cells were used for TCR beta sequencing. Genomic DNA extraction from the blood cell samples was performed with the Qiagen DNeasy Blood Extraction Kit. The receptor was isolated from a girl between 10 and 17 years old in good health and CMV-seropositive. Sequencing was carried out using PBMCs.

The CDR3 region: CASSLPGLSAYEQYF. The bases are TGTGCCAGCAGCTTGCCGGGACTCAGCGCCTACGAGCAGTACTTC. The sequence joins TRBV5-4 to TRBJ2-7; matching of 6 bases hints at TRBD2 as the D gene. Reading the germline V gene (reference sequence) gives CDR1 SGHNT and CDR2 YYREEE. The junction carries 13 bases between V and J, which are trimmed by 1 base and 2 bases respectively. Counted from cysteine to phenylalanine, this CDR3 has 15 amino acids. Only the CDR3 DNA is retained, 45 bases long and in frame from the first base.